The sequence of this T cell receptor beta chain was determined in a study of shared clonotypes between healthy human individuals. Germline CDR1 reads MGHRA; CDR2 reads YSYEKL. The CDR3 totals 19 residues. V lost 4 bases, J lost 0 bases, and 14 bases stayed unmatched. Repertoires were generated with immunoSEQ multiplex PCR, while TCRdb's copy carries only in-frame clones and drops some. The repertoire includes approximately 2.5 million clones, 93% of them detected once, and around 0.4% sits in the top ten. The sequenced sample consisted of naive CD4+ T cells from PBMCs. Regarding subset: CD45RA+ positively selected. The TCR comes from a man aged 18 to 35 in good health. Some clones in this sample may be carry-over from other donors' samples. This chain links TRBV4-1 with TRBJ2-7, with 11 bases identical to TRBD2. DNA of the CDR3: TGCGCCAGCAGCCGAGTTGGTGGAGCTAGCGGGGGGAGCTCCTACGAGCAGTACTTC. Translation gives CASSRVGGASGGSSYEQYF.